This T cell receptor (beta chain) comes out of a study of blood T cell repertoires in COVID-19. The overall study: COVID-19 samples collected from the United States, Italy and Spain covered acute and convalescent phases. Nucleic acid was either cDNA or gDNA, and it came from T cells, B-cell-depleted T cells, or PBMCs.

Grouping used clinical history reported by participants in a survey and questionnaire. Assay: immunoSEQ multiplex PCR; the TCRdb copy retains only in-frame clones and omits some. The profile covers 300,000 to 400,000 clones, with approximately 88% appearing a single time and over 4% taken by the ten largest. The CDR3 has 16 amino acids. Looked up from germline, CDR1 is LGHDT and CDR2 is YNNKEL (reference sequence). Concerning this clone itself: A junction boundary mismatches the germline segment, possibly from a read error.

V usage is TRBV3-1 (or the pseudogene TRBV3-2) and J usage is TRBJ2-7; a possible D gene is TRBD2 (6 bases). The sequenced material came from PBMCs or T cells enriched from blood (not recorded which). The source is a man between 60 and 75 years old who had recovered from COVID-19. The CDR3 nucleotides read TGTGCCAGCAGCCAAAATTTCGCTAGCGTCTCCCACGAGCAGTACTTC. It encodes CASSQNFASVSHEQYF.